This T cell receptor beta chain was documented in a study of response to subunit inactivated influenza vaccine. Whole-study findings and limits: Authors suggested few new T cells are recruited by each seasonal influenza vaccination.

A few counts support this clonotype. Its antigen is unknown. TCRdb re-called the RT-PCR reads through MiXCR, storing one row per CDR3 protein. The table has about 700,000 distinct CDR3 sequences, about 14% seen once. Trimming took off 5 bases at V and 2 bases at J, with 16 bases between the two ends. The CDR3 is made up of 15 amino acids. Germline lookup yields CDR1 MNHNS and CDR2 SASEGT. The sequence was obtained from a man in his forties or fifties who received an inactivated influenza vaccine. The sequencing used PBMCs from blood, collected 14 to 15 days before vaccination. The chain has TRBV6-1 and TRBJ2-7; D not resolved. Here the CDR3 reads CASSTLLQRPYEQYF. The CDR3 nucleotides read TGTGCCAGCAGTACCCTCTTGCAGAGGCCCTACGAGCAGTACTTC.